The 4 T cell receptor beta chains listed next were all sequenced from one sample in a study of T-cell reconstitution after alpha-beta-depleted transplantation in children. As it was prepared, the TCRbeta library received unique molecular identifiers. TCRdb used MiXCR to reprocess the PCR reads, holding one entry per CDR3 protein. The sample has 90,000 to 100,000 distinct CDR3 sequences; under 25% are singletons. Sample: PBMCs, taken before TCRalphabeta/CD19-depleted stem cell transplant. The origin of the receptors is a boy between 2 and 10 years old with acute lymphoblastic leukemia, due to receive a stem cell transplant.

In this sample, this clonotype turned up once. The chain couples TRBV25-1 to TRBJ2-7; 11 nucleotides line up with TRBD1. Germline trimming cut 4 bases from V and 6 bases from J; bases unmatched to any gene: 5. In germline, CDR1 is MGHDK, CDR2 SYGVNS. The CDR3 length is 14 residues. Written as DNA, the CDR3 is TGTGCCAGCAGTGTTTCCGGGACAGGGGGCGAGCAGTACTTC. Its protein is CASSVSGTGGEQYF.

The CDR3 reads CATKPGRTPGELFF. DNA of the CDR3: TGTGCCACCAAACCGGGGCGAACCCCCGGGGAGCTGTTTTTT. The genes are TRBV19 and TRBJ2-2; either TRBD1 or TRBD2 may fit D (5 bases each). Deletions cut 10 bases from V and 6 bases from J, with 18 bases between. The CDR3 sequence is 14 residues long. Per the germline V gene, CDR1 is LNHDA and CDR2 is SQIVND (reference sequence).

The rearrangement joins TRBV28 to TRBJ2-7, with TRBD2 as a possible D gene (5 bases). V gave up 5 bases and J gave up 2 bases, with 10 bases separating them. The CDR3 is 13 amino acids. CDR1 MDHEN and CDR2 SYDVKM come from the germline V gene. The CDR3 spells CASSPSGPYEQYF. The CDR3 DNA reads as TGTGCCAGCAGTCCCAGCGGACCCTACGAGCAGTACTTC.

This rearrangement joins TRBV6-2 or TRBV6-3 to TRBJ2-7; D ambiguous. V was pared by 4 bases and J by 0 bases, with 10 bases between. Germline lookup yields CDR1 MNHEY and CDR2 SVGEGT. The CDR3 extends over 14 amino acids. CDR3: CASSFGDISYEQYF. The CDR3, as DNA: TGTGCCAGCAGTTTCGGTGACATCTCCTACGAGCAGTACTTC.